The 27 T cell receptor beta chains listed next were all sequenced from one sample in a study of CD8+CD57+ T cells in acquired aplastic anemia. It was patients with CD8+CD57+ cell expansion by flow cytometry who were chosen for sequencing. The template used for profiling TCR beta VDJ and CDR3 was genomic DNA. TCRdb recomputed calls from the reads with MiXCR, one row per CDR3 protein. There are some 180,000 distinct CDR3 sequences in the sample; less than 65% occur only once, and 40% to 50% lies in the top ten. The material sequenced was sorted CD4+, CD8+, or CD8+CD57+ T cells (not recorded which) from PBMCs. The receptors shown here come from a human donor with aplastic anemia.

This clonotype was seen repeatedly, ten times or more. The genes are TRBV19 and TRBJ1-5; D unresolved. V was cut by 9 bases and J by 2 bases, with 8 bases left in between. Germline assignment: CDR1 LNHDA and CDR2 SQIVND (reference sequence). The CDR3 contains 12 residues. The CDR3 protein is CASGSGNQPQHF. CDR3 nucleotides: TGTGCCAGCGGGTCTGGCAATCAGCCCCAGCATTTT.

This clonotype was found a few times. A much larger clone is a single base away; this may be a read error. The chain combines TRBV19 with TRBJ1-1; D perhaps matches TRBD1 (5 bases). The CDR3 contains 11 residues. Per the germline V gene, CDR1 is LNHDA and CDR2 is SQIVND (reference sequence). V shed 9 bases and J shed 10 bases, with 15 bases lying between them. The CDR3 DNA is TGTGCCAGCGAGCGGGGGGGGGGAGCTTTCTTT. Encoded protein: CASERGGGAFF. Using reference TRBV19 and TRBJ1-1 for the parts outside the CDR3, the full variable domain is DGGITQSPKYLFRKEGQNVTLSCEQNLNHDAMYWYRQDPGQGLRLIYYSQIVNDFQKGDIAEGYSVSREKKESFPLTVTSAQKNPTAFYLCASERGGGAFFGQGTRLTVV.

This chain connects TRBV10-3 to TRBJ1-1, with D uncertain. The germline V gene has CDR1 ENHRY and CDR2 SYGVKD. V was clipped by 4 bases and J by 5 bases, with 20 bases between them. The CDR3 extends over 16 amino acids. CDR3 in amino acids: CAISGASSIYETEAFF. The CDR3 DNA reads as TGTGCCATCAGTGGTGCCAGTAGTATTTATGAGACTGAAGCTTTCTTT.

Worth noting for this clonotype: The CDR3 ends on some other residue instead of the conserved phenylalanine or tryptophan, so this is likely a read error. The rearrangement uses TRBV7-3 and TRBJ2-1; D is perhaps TRBD1 or TRBD2 (7 bases each). CDR3 size: 15 residues. V gave up 2 bases and J gave up 5 bases, with 13 bases separating them. CDR1 is SGHTA and CDR2 is FQGTGA in the germline V gene. CDR3 nucleotides: TGTGCCAGCAGCTTACGAGCGGGGACAGACAATGAGCAGTTCTGC. Its protein is CASSLRAGTDNEQFC.

In this sample, this clonotype turned up a few times. CDR3 sequence: CATSDMMNTEAFF. The CDR3, as DNA: TGTGCCACCAGTGATATGATGAACACTGAAGCTTTCTTT. V is TRBV24-1 and J is TRBJ1-1; D unclear. Between the trimmed V and J ends, which lost 3 bases and 0 bases, there was a span of 4 bases. The CDR3 totals 13 residues. Germline CDR1 KGHDR, CDR2 SFDVKD.

The chain carries TRBV29-1 and TRBJ1-5; tentatively, D is TRBD1 (5 bases). CDR3 length: 13 amino acids. Germline V CDR1 and CDR2: SQVTM, ANQGSEA. V lost 6 bases and J lost 3, with 12 bases in between. CDR3 coding DNA: TGCAGCGTCCGTTGGGGCGACAATCAGCCCCAGCATTTT. Translation gives CSVRWGDNQPQHF.

The V and J genes are TRBV20-1 and TRBJ1-6; D not certain. Trimming removed 5 bases from V and 9 bases from J, with 8 bases in between. The CDR3 has 11 residues. The germline CDR1 and CDR2 sequences are DFQATT and SNEGSKA (reference sequence). The CDR3 coding sequence is TGCAGTGCTCCAATAGGTTCACCCCTCCACTTT. It specifies CSAPIGSPLHF.

This chain connects TRBV7-2 to TRBJ2-5, with 9 bases aligning to TRBD1. Trimming removed 1 base from V and 4 bases from J; junction bases left unmatched: 7. Germline CDR1 is SGHTA and CDR2 is FQGNSA. The CDR3 has 16 residues. The CDR3 DNA reads TGTGCCAGCAGCTTAGTGGGGGGACAGGGAGGAGAGACCCAGTACTTC. This codes for CASSLVGGQGGETQYF.

J is TRBJ2-7 and V is TRBV24-1, with D tentatively TRBD1 (5 bases). The germline gives CDR1 KGHDR, CDR2 SFDVKD. The CDR3 length is 14 residues. V gave up 4 bases and J gave up 2 bases, with 11 bases separating them. The CDR3 DNA reads as TGTGCCACCAGTGACCCAGGGCTTCCCTACGAGCAGTACTTC. Protein sequence: CATSDPGLPYEQYF.

This clonotype was seen at least ten times. The chain joins TRBV6-5 to TRBJ2-7, with D possibly called TRBD1 or TRBD2 (6 bases each). In germline, CDR1 is MNHEY, CDR2 SVGAGI. The CDR3 has 14 amino acids. V was clipped by 5 bases and J by 5 bases, with 16 bases between them. CDR3 nucleotides: TGTGCCAGCAGTACCTCCGGGGGCCCCAACGAGCAGTACTTC. It codes for CASSTSGGPNEQYF.

This clonotype was counted ten times or more. The V call is TRBV10-3, the J call TRBJ2-5; perhaps TRBD2 as D (6 bases). Germline lookup yields CDR1 ENHRY and CDR2 SYGVKD. The CDR3 loop spans 14 amino acids. V was pared by 8 bases and J by 4 bases, with 17 bases between. The CDR3 loop reads CAISLGPGRETQYF. As DNA, the CDR3 is TGTGCCATCTCACTAGGTCCCGGGAGAGAGACCCAGTACTTC.

The rearrangement uses TRBV24-1 and TRBJ1-2; D gene uncertain. The length of the CDR3 is 14 residues. Between the trimmed V and J ends, which lost 3 bases and 8 bases, there was a span of 15 bases. The V gene's germline CDR1 is KGHDR and CDR2 SFDVKD. The CDR3 region is CATSDRAELTGYTF. In DNA form, the CDR3 reads TGTGCCACCAGTGATAGGGCGGAATTGACGGGCTACACCTTC.

The J gene is TRBJ1-3, the V gene TRBV27; a weak D match, TRBD1 (6 bases). Trimming cost V 4 bases and J 1 base, with 11 bases left between them. Germline lookup yields CDR1 MNHEY and CDR2 SMNVEV (reference sequence). This CDR3 has 15 amino acids. CDR3 nucleotide sequence: TGTGCCAGCAGTTCGACAGGTTTGTCTGGAAACACCATATATTTT. Residues: CASSSTGLSGNTIYF.

This clonotype was observed many times. The chain is built from TRBV7-6 and TRBJ2-5; TRBD2 agrees at 9 bases. The trim removed 5 bases at V and 2 bases at J, leaving 12 bases unmatched. The CDR3 spans 17 residues. From germline, CDR1 is SGHVS and CDR2 FNYEAQ. The CDR3 loop is CASSKRRAGGKQETQYF. For the CDR3, the DNA is TGTGCCAGCAGCAAACGACGAGCGGGGGGTAAACAAGAGACCCAGTACTTC.

This chain connects TRBV20-1 to TRBJ2-3; TRBD2 agrees at 9 bases. CDR3 length equals 15 residues. Germline loops: CDR1 DFQATT, CDR2 SNEGSKA (reference sequence). The ends lost 3 bases at V and 3 bases at J; junction bases unmatched: 7. The chain's CDR3 is CSARRATSGTDTQYF. CDR3 nucleotides: TGCAGTGCTAGGAGGGCAACTAGCGGGACAGATACGCAGTATTTT.

This clonotype was observed a single time. A read error may produce the germline difference seen at one junction end. The chain combines TRBV7-2 with TRBJ2-1; D is ambiguous. The CDR3 is 12 amino acids. Germline V CDR1 and CDR2: SGHTA, FQGNSA. Written as DNA, the CDR3 is TGTGCCAGCAGCTCAAGGGTAGATGAGCAGTTATTC. It yields the protein CASSSRVDEQLF.

The rearrangement uses TRBV7-9 and TRBJ2-7; D assignment may be TRBD1 or TRBD2 (5 bases each). The CDR3 consists of 13 residues. Germline V gene sequence: CDR1 SEHNR, CDR2 FQNEAQ (reference sequence). V was clipped by 3 bases and J by 3 bases, with 9 bases between them. The CDR3 coding sequence is TGTGCCAGCAGCTTGTTGGGGGACTACGAGCAGTACTTC. Translating it yields CASSLLGDYEQYF.

This clonotype was detected a few times. Being one base from a much bigger clone, this may be a read error. This rearrangement joins TRBV5-6 to TRBJ2-7; no definite D call. The CDR3 loop spans 15 amino acids. From germline, CDR1 is SGHDT and CDR2 YYEEEE. CDR3 loop: CAGSLGLSVSYEQYF. CDR3 sequence (DNA): TGTGCCGGCAGCTTGGGATTGTCCGTTTCCTACGAGCAGTACTTC.

This chain connects TRBV10-3 to TRBJ1-5, with TRBD1 matching 9 bases. V lost 10 bases to trimming and J lost 6 bases; unmatched junction nucleotides: 10. Germline CDR1 ENHRY, CDR2 SYGVKD. This CDR3 is built from 14 residues. The DNA for the CDR3 is TGTGCCACTTCCTTCGGACAGGGGTTTCAGCCCCAGCATTTT. Its translation is CATSFGQGFQPQHF.

The gene calls are TRBV9 and TRBJ2-3, with a tentative D call TRBD1 (6 bases). This CDR3 region has 14 residues. V was trimmed by 0 bases and J by 3 bases, leaving 8 bases between them. From germline, CDR1 is SGDLS and CDR2 YYNGEE. CDR3 residues: CASSVEGVTDTQYF. The DNA of the CDR3 is TGTGCCAGCAGCGTAGAGGGGGTGACAGATACGCAGTATTTT.

The rearrangement links TRBV29-1 to TRBJ2-1; 8 bases are shared with TRBD1. This CDR3 contains 14 residues. Looked up from germline, CDR1 is SQVTM and CDR2 is ANQGSEA. CDR3 sequence (DNA): TGCATCAGTTTTGGCAGGGGGCCTGATTATGAGCAGTTCTTC. Its translation: CISFGRGPDYEQFF.

The chain recombines TRBV7-9 with TRBJ2-7, with D possibly TRBD2 on 6 matching bases. Germline assignment: CDR1 SEHNR and CDR2 FQNEAQ (reference sequence). V was trimmed by 4 bases and J by 3 bases, leaving 10 bases between them. The CDR3 length is 13 residues. Here the CDR3 DNA reads TGTGCCAGCAGCTATCGCGGGGACTACGAGCAGTACTTC. Translating gives CASSYRGDYEQYF.

The V gene is TRBV13, the J gene TRBJ2-7, with 8 bases fitting TRBD2. The CDR3 has 14 residues. V shed 4 bases and J 6 bases; nucleotides not matched to a gene: 8. Germline CDR1 PRHDT, CDR2 FYEKMQ (reference sequence). The CDR3 region is CASSYGGAEAEQYF. CDR3 DNA: TGTGCCAGCAGCTACGGGGGGGCCGAGGCCGAGCAGTACTTC. Full variable domain (missing parts from reference TRBV13 and TRBJ2-7): AAGVIQSPRHLIKEKRETATLKCYPIPRHDTVYWYQQGPGQDPQFLISFYEKMQSDKGSIPDRFSAQQFSDYHSELNMSSLELGDSALYFCASSYGGAEAEQYFGPGTRLTVT.

This clonotype is a singleton in its sample. CDR3 coding DNA: TGCGCCAGCAGCTTACTTCCGGGACAGGGTAATGAGCAGTTCTTC. It translates to CASSLLPGQGNEQFF. V gene TRBV5-1 combines with J gene TRBJ2-1; 9 nucleotides match TRBD1. The germline V gene encodes CDR1 SGHRS and CDR2 YFSETQ. J gave up 7 bases and V 2 bases, and 7 bases lay outside the gene matches. This CDR3 has 15 amino acids.

A word on this clonotype: An end of the junction differs from the germline gene, which may be a read error. The chain combines TRBV5-1 with TRBJ1-6, with D hard to call. This CDR3 has 13 residues. Germline CDR1 reads SGHRS; CDR2 reads YFSETQ. The CDR3 loop is CASSLVVNSPLHF. For the CDR3, the DNA is TGTGCCAGCAGCTTAGTTGTTAATTCACCCCTCCACTTT.

J is TRBJ1-2 and V is TRBV20-1, with D possibly matching TRBD1 (6 bases). The germline V gene has CDR1 DFQATT and CDR2 SNEGSKA (reference sequence). The length of the CDR3 is 11 residues. The V end lost 6 bases, the J end lost 5 bases, and 10 bases lay between the germline ends. CDR3 protein: CSASQGYGYTF. The CDR3, as DNA: TGCAGTGCCTCCCAGGGGTATGGCTACACCTTC.

In DNA, the CDR3 is TGTGCCAGCAGCGTAGCTACGGGGGGAGTCAACACTGAAGCTTTCTTT. Protein: CASSVATGGVNTEAFF. The V call is TRBV9, the J call TRBJ1-1, with a tentative D call TRBD1 (5 bases). V dropped 0 bases and J dropped 2 bases, with 14 bases sitting between them. Germline lookup yields CDR1 SGDLS and CDR2 YYNGEE. The CDR3 loop spans 16 amino acids.